This T cell receptor (beta chain) was sequenced in a study of regulatory T cells in long-lasting Graves disease. V shed 5 bases and J shed 3 bases, with 9 bases lying between them. The CDR3 is 13 residues long. Germline lookup yields CDR1 MGHRA and CDR2 YSYEKL. CDR3 regions were amplified by Arm-PCR using iRepertoire HTBI primers to build TCR beta libraries. A single record per CDR3 protein comes from TCRdb applying MiXCR to the multiplex PCR reads. The table lists around 230,000 distinct CDR3 sequences, about 16% of them singletons. Time point defined: newly diagnosed GD, antithyroid drugs for less than 3 months. The TCR library was prepared using RNA isolated from PBMCs.

The source is a female donor with Graves disease. The rearrangement uses TRBV4-1 and TRBJ2-3; D remains ambiguous. This specimen was peripheral blood mononuclear cells (PBMCs), taken at new diagnosis, from a patient treated with antithyroid drugs. CDR3 sequence: CASSTMGTDTQYF. DNA for the CDR3: TGCGCCAGCAGCACAATGGGGACAGATACGCAGTATTTT.